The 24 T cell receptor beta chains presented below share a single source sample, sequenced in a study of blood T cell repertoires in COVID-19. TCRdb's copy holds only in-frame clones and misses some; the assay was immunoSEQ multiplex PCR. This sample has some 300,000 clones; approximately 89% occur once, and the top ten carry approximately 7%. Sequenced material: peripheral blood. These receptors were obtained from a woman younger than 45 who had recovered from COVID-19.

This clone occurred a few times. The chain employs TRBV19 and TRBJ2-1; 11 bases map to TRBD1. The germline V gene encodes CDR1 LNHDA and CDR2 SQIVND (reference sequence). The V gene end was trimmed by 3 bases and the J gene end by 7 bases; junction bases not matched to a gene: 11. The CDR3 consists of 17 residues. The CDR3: CASSMPWTGGKSNEQFF. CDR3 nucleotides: TGTGCCAGTAGTATGCCCTGGACAGGGGGCAAATCGAATGAGCAGTTCTTC.

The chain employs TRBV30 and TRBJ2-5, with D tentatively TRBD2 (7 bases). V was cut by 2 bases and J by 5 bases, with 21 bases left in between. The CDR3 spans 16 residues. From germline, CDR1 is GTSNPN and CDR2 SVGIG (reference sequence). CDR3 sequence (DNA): TGTGCCTGGAGTCTTCCCCCTCCGGGGGGCTGGGAGACCCAGTACTTC. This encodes CAWSLPPPGGWETQYF.

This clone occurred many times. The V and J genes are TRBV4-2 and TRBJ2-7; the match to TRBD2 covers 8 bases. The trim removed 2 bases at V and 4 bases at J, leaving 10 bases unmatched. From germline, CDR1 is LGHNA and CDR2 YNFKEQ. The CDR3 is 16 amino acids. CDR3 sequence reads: CASSQTASSGGYEQYF. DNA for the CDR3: TGTGCCAGCAGCCAAACCGCCTCCAGCGGGGGTTACGAGCAGTACTTC.

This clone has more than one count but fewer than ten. CDR3 nucleotides: TGTGCCAGCAGTCGGGGACACAAAAAACTGTTTTTT. Translation: CASSRGHKKLFF. V gene TRBV2 combines with J gene TRBJ1-4; TRBD1 is a possible D gene (6 bases). CDR1 is SNHLY and CDR2 is FYNNEI in the germline V gene. The CDR3 is made up of 12 amino acids. V was trimmed by 5 bases and J by 9 bases, leaving 10 bases between them.

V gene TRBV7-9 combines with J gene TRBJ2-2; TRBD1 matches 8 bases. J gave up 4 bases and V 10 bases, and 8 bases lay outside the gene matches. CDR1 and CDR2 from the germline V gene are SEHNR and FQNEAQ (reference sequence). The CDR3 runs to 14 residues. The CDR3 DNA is TGTGCCACCCTGGACAGGGAGGTCACCGGGGAGCTGTTTTTT. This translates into CATLDREVTGELFF. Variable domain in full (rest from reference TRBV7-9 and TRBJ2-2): DTGVSQNPRHKITKRGQNVTFRCDPISEHNRLYWYRQTLGQGPEFLTYFQNEAQLEKSRLLSDRFSAERPKGSFSTLEIQRTEQGDSAMYLCATLDREVTGELFFGEGSRLTVL.

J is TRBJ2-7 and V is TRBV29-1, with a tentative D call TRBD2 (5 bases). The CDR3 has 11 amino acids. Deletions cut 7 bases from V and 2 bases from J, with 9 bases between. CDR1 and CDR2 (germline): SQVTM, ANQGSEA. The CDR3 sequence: CSASGAYEQYF. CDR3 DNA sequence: TGCAGCGCCTCCGGGGCCTACGAGCAGTACTTC.

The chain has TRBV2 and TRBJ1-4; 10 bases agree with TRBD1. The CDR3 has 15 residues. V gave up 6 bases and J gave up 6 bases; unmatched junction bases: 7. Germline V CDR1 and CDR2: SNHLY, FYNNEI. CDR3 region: CASRMTGGADEKLFF. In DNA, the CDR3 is TGTGCCAGCAGGATGACAGGGGGCGCGGATGAAAAACTGTTTTTT.

CDR3: CSVTGTVYTDTQYF. The CDR3 bases are TGCAGCGTAACCGGGACAGTGTACACAGATACGCAGTATTTT. The chain combines TRBV29-1 with TRBJ2-3; TRBD1 matches at 7 bases. Germline trimming cut 6 bases from V and 2 bases from J; bases unmatched to any gene: 8. CDR1 is SQVTM, CDR2 ANQGSEA, per germline. This CDR3 is 14 amino acids long.

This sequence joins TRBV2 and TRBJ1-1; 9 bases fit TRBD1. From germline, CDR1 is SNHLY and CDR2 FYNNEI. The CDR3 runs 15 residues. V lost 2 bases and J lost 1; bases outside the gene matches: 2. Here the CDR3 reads CASSELGQGNTEAFF. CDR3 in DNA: TGTGCCAGCAGTGAACTGGGACAGGGGAACACTGAAGCTTTCTTT.

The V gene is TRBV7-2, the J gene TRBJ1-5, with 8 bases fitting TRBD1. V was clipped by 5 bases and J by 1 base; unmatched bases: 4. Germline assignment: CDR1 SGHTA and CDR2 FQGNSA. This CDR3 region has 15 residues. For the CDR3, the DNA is TGTGCCAGCAGCCACAGGGGGGCGAGCAATCAGCCCCAGCATTTT. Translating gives CASSHRGASNQPQHF.

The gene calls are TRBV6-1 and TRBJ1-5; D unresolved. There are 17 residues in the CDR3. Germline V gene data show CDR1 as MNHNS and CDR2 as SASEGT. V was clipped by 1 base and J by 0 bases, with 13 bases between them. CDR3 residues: CASSEVRSTYSNQPQHF. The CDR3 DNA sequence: TGTGCCAGCAGTGAAGTGAGGTCGACTTATAGCAATCAGCCCCAGCATTTT.

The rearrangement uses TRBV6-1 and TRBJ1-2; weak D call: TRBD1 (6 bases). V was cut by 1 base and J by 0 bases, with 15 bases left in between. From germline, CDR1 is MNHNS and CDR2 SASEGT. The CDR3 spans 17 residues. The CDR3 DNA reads TGTGCCAGCAGTGAAGAGGAGGGGGGGCCAGCTAACTATGGCTACACCTTC. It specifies CASSEEEGGPANYGYTF.

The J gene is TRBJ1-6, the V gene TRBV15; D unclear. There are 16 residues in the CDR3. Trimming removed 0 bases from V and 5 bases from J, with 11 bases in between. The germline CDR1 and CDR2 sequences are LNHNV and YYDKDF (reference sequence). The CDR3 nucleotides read TGTGCCACCAGCAGAGATCAGGCCCCGAATAATTCACCCCTCCACTTT. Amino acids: CATSRDQAPNNSPLHF.

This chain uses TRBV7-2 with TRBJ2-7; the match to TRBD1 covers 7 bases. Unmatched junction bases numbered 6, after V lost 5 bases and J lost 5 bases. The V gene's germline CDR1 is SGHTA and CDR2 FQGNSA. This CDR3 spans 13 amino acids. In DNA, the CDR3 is TGTGCCAGCAGCGACCCCGGGACAGACGAGCAGTACTTC. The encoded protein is CASSDPGTDEQYF.

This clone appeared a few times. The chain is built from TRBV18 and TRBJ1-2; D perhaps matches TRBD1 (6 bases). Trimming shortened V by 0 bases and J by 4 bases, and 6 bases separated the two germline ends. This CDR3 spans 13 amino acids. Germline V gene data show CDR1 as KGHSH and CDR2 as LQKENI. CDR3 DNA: TGTGCCAGCTCACCACCGGACAGCTATGGCTACACCTTC. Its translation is CASSPPDSYGYTF.

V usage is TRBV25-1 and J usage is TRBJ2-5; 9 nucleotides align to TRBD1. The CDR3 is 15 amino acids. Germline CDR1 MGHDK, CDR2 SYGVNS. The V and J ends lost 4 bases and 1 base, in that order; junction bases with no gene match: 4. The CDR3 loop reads CASSGRDRVQETQYF. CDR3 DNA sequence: TGTGCCAGCAGTGGCCGGGACAGGGTCCAAGAGACCCAGTACTTC.

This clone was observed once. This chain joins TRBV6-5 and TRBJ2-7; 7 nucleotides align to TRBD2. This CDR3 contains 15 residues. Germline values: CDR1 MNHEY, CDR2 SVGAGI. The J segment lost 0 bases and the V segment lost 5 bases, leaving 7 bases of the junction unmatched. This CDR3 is CASSQSSGASYEQYF. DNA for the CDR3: TGTGCCAGCAGTCAGTCTAGCGGCGCCTCCTACGAGCAGTACTTC.

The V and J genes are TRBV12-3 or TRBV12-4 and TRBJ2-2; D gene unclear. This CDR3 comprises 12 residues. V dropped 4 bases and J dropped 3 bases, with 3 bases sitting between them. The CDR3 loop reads CASSSYTGELFF. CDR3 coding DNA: TGTGCCAGCAGTTCCTACACCGGGGAGCTGTTTTTT.

The CDR3 loop is CASSLAPPGSEPNTEAFF. In nucleotides, the CDR3 is TGCGCCAGCAGCTTGGCCCCACCAGGGTCAGAGCCGAACACTGAAGCTTTCTTT. The chain uses TRBV5-1 and TRBJ1-1, with D tentatively TRBD1 (5 bases). CDR3 length: 18 residues. Trimming pared 0 bases from V and 1 base from J, leaving 19 bases between. Germline assignment: CDR1 SGHRS and CDR2 YFSETQ.

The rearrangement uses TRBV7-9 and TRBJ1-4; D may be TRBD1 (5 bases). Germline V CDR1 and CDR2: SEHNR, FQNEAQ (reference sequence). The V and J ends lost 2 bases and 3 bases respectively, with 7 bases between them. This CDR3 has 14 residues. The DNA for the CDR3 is TGTGCCAGCAGCTTACAGGGTCCTAATGAAAAACTGTTTTTT. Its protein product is CASSLQGPNEKLFF.

CDR3 bases: TGTGCCACCAGCAGAGACAGCGGAGACTATGGCTACACCTTC. This gives the protein CATSRDSGDYGYTF. This rearrangement joins TRBV15 to TRBJ1-2; D uncertain. Germline CDR1 is LNHNV and CDR2 is YYDKDF (reference sequence). The CDR3 covers 14 residues. V was pared by 0 bases and J by 3 bases, with 8 bases between.

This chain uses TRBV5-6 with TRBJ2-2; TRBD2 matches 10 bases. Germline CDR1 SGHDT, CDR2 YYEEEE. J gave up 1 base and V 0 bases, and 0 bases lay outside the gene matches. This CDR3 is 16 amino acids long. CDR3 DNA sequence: TGTGCCAGCAGCTTGGTAGCGGGGGGGAACACCGGGGAGCTGTTTTTT. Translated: CASSLVAGGNTGELFF.

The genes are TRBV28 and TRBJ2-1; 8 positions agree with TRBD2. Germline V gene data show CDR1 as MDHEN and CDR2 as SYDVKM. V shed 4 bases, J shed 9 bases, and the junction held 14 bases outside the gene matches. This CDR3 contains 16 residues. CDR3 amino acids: CASSSPAGTRGGEQFF. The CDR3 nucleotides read TGTGCCAGCAGTTCCCCGGCGGGGACTAGGGGGGGTGAGCAGTTCTTC.

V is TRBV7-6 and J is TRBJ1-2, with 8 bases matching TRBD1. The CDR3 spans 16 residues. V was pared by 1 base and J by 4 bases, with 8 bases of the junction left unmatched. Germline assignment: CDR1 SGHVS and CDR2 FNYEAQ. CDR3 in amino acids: CASSLEGGRGPYGYTF. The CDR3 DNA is TGTGCCAGCAGCTTAGAGGGGGGCAGGGGGCCCTATGGCTACACCTTC.